This T cell receptor beta chain was captured by sequencing in a study of T cell responses to AZD1222 COVID-19 vaccine. The study's findings and limits: Rises in breadth and depth of Spike-specific TCRs came after two AZD1222 doses. Repertoire sampling happened only post peak T cell response. Within unmutated variant regions lay the reported targets of nearly half of spike-specific TCRs. Only a handful of AZD1222 recipients, several in all, had baseline seropositivity.

As to this clone: Its specificity is unknown.

Trimming took 4 bases from V and 9 from J; bases not matched to a gene: 11. This CDR3 has 14 residues. Germline lookup yields CDR1 LNHDA and CDR2 SQIVND (reference sequence). Method: immunoSEQ multiplex PCR; TCRdb's copy keeps in-frame clones and lacks some. The sample carries over 130,000 clones, 88% recorded once. The rearrangement uses TRBV19 and TRBJ2-5; 7 bases fit TRBD2. The receptor comes from an adult who received the AZD1222 COVID-19 vaccine. The specimen was peripheral blood, collected 28 days after the second AZD1222 dose. CDR3 nucleotide sequence: TGTGCCAGTAGTACCATAGCGGCCCGGGGGGCCCAGTACTTC. As protein: CASSTIAARGAQYF.